At least ten counts were recorded for the clone carrying this TCR beta chain. J was trimmed by 0 bases and V by 4 bases; bases with no gene match: 15. The germline V gene encodes CDR1 SGHRS and CDR2 YFSETQ. The CDR3 loop spans 19 amino acids. This record comes from a study of T cells after yellow fever vaccination. TCRdb reprocessed the 5' RACE reads via MiXCR and lists one record per CDR3 protein. Of roughly 65,000 distinct CDR3 sequences listed, about 6% are singletons. This specimen consisted of CD4+ T cells sorted from PBMCs, obtained less than 18 days after the first yellow fever vaccination. This receptor was obtained from a man in his late teens or twenties who received the YFV17D yellow fever vaccine. The chain employs TRBV5-1 and TRBJ2-7; TRBD2 aligns across 11 bases. The CDR3 nucleotides are TGCGCCAGCAGCGGTTGCACTAGCGGGGGCCTCCTGCCCTCCTACGAGCAGTACGTC. Translating gives CASSGCTSGGLLPSYEQYV.